This T cell receptor beta chain emerged from a study of blood T cell repertoires in COVID-19. Across the whole study: Donors in the United States, Italy and Spain gave samples during acute or convalescent COVID-19. T cells, B-cell-depleted T cells, or PBMCs supplied cDNA or gDNA.

Original methodology: Quantification of nucleated cells was approximated via reference gene primer amplification. Profiled with immunoSEQ multiplex PCR; TCRdb holds only in-frame clones, not every one. D and trimming come from the DNA, and the V and J calls and clone size come from that table. The data show about 130,000 clones, around 80% seen once. The CDR3 loop spans 13 amino acids. Germline lookup yields CDR1 SNHLY and CDR2 FYNNEI. Germline trimming cut 7 bases from V and 7 bases from J; bases unmatched to any gene: 4. Sequencing was done on a sample of peripheral blood. This sequence was found in a man in his 70s with acute or convalescent COVID-19. This sequence joins TRBV2 and TRBJ1-6, with 7 bases aligning to TRBD1. Written as DNA, the CDR3 is TGTGCCAGCAAGGGGACAGTAAATTCACCCCTCCACTTT. Translating it yields CASKGTVNSPLHF.